Listed here are 4 T cell receptor beta chains from one sample, sequenced in a study of blood T cell repertoires in COVID-19. TCRdb's table, derived via immunoSEQ multiplex PCR, lists solely in-frame clones and lacks some. This table holds around 250,000 clones, more than 85% found once. Sequencing was performed on PBMCs or T cells enriched from blood (not recorded which). These receptors were collected from a woman aged 50 to 65 who had recovered from COVID-19.

This chain uses TRBV7-6 with TRBJ2-5; D is possibly TRBD1 (6 bases). Germline V gene data show CDR1 as SGHVS and CDR2 as FNYEAQ. Trimming took 3 bases from V and 5 from J, leaving 13 bases between them. The length of the CDR3 is 14 residues. The CDR3 region has the DNA TGTGCCAGCAGCTTGACAGGTGACGGGGAGACCCAGTACTTC. It yields the protein CASSLTGDGETQYF.

The genes are TRBV7-2 and TRBJ2-2; TRBD1 might be the D (5 bases). CDR1 SGHTA and CDR2 FQGNSA come from the germline V gene. CDR3 length: 15 residues. The V and J ends lost 5 bases and 0 bases respectively, with 10 bases between them. This CDR3 reads CASSKDIANTGELFF. DNA for the CDR3: TGTGCCAGCAGCAAGGACATTGCGAACACCGGGGAGCTGTTTTTT.

The rearrangement uses TRBV28 and TRBJ1-2; 11 bases match TRBD1. The junction had 5 bases not matched to a gene; V was cut back by 6 bases and J by 2 bases. This CDR3 spans 15 amino acids. Germline CDR1 is MDHEN and CDR2 is SYDVKM. The CDR3 DNA reads TGTGCCAGCAGGCTAGGACAGGGGGCAAACTATGGCTACACCTTC. Its translation is CASRLGQGANYGYTF.

V usage is TRBV6-5 and J usage is TRBJ2-1; 9 nucleotides align to TRBD2. Germline lookup yields CDR1 MNHEY and CDR2 SVGAGI. V dropped 1 base and J dropped 6; count of bases not matched to a gene: 4. The CDR3 is 15 amino acids. The CDR3 DNA reads as TGTGCCAGCAGTTACTGGCTAGCGGGGATCAATGAGCAGTTCTTC. This codes for CASSYWLAGINEQFF.